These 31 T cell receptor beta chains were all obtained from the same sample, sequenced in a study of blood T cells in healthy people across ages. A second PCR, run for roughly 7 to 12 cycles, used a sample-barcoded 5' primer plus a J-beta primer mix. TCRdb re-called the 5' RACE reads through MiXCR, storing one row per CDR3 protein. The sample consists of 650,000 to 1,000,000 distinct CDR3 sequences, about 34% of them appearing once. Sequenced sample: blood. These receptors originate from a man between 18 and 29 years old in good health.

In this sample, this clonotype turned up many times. The CDR3 coding sequence is TGTGCCAGCAGACCCCGAGGGAGGAAGAACTATGGCTACACCTTC. It yields the protein CASRPRGRKNYGYTF. The chain combines TRBV12-3 or TRBV12-4 with TRBJ1-2, with D hard to call. Trimming removed 6 bases at V and 2 bases at J, with 16 bases between. The length of the CDR3 is 15 residues.

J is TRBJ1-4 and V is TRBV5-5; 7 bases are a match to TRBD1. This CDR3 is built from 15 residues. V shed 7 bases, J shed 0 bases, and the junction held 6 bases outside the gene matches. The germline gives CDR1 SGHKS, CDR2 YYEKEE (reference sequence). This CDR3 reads CASAKGATTNEKLFF. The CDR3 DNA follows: TGTGCCAGCGCAAAGGGGGCTACAACTAATGAAAAACTGTTTTTT.

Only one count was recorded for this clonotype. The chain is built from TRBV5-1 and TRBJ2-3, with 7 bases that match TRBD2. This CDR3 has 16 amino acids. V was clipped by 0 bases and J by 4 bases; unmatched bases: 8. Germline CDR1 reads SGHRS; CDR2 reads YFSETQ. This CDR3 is CASSLDAAGRADTQYF. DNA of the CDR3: TGCGCCAGCAGCTTGGATGCAGCGGGACGCGCAGATACGCAGTATTTT.

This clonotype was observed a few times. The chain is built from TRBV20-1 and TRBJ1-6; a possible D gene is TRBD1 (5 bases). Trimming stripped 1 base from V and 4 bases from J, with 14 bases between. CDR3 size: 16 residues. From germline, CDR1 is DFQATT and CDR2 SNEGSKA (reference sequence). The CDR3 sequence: CSARVQAPTYNSPLHF. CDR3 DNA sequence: TGCAGTGCTAGAGTACAGGCCCCTACGTATAATTCACCCCTCCACTTT.

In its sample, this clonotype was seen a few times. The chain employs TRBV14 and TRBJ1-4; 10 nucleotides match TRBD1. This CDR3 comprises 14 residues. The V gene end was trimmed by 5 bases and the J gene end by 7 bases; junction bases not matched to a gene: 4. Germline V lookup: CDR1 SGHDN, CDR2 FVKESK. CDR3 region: CASSKGQGIEKLFF. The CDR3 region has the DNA TGTGCCAGCAGCAAGGGACAGGGGATTGAAAAACTGTTTTTT.

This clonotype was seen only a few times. The CDR3, as DNA: TGTGCCAGCAGCCCTAACAGTTTGGGCACTGAAGCTTTCTTT. This encodes CASSPNSLGTEAFF. The rearrangement uses TRBV6-5 and TRBJ1-1; D gene ambiguous. V dropped 6 bases and J dropped 4 bases, with 15 bases sitting between them. CDR1 MNHEY and CDR2 SVGAGI come from the germline V gene. The CDR3 is 14 amino acids.

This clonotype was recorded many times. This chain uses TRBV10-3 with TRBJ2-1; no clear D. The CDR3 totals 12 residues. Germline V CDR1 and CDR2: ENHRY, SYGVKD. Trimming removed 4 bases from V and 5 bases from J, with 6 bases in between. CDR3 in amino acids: CAISGSNNEQFF. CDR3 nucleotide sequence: TGTGCCATCAGTGGAAGTAACAATGAGCAGTTCTTC.

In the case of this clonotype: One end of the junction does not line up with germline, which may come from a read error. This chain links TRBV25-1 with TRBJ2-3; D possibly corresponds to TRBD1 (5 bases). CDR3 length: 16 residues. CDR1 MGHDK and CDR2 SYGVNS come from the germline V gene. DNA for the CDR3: TGTGCCAGCAGTGATCCGACAGTTAAGGTTACAGTTACGCAGTATTTT. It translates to CASSDPTVKVTVTQYF.

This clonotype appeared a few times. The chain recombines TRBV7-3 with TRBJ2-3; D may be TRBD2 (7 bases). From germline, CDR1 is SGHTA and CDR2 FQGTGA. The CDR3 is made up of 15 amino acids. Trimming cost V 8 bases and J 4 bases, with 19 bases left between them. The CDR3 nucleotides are TGTGCCAGCGGGGGGGGCTCACATAACGCAGATACGCAGTATTTT. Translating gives CASGGGSHNADTQYF.

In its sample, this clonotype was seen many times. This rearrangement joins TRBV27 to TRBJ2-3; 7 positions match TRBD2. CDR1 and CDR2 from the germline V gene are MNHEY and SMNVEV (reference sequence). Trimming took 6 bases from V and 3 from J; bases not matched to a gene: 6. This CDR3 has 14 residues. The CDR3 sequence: CASRRGGVTDTQYF. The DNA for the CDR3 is TGTGCCAGCAGGCGGGGAGGGGTAACAGATACGCAGTATTTT.

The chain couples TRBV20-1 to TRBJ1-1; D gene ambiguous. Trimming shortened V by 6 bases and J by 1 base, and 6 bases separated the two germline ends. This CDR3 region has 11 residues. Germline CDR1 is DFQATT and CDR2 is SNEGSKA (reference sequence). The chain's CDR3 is CSAAPNTEAFF. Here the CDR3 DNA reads TGCAGTGCGGCACCGAACACTGAAGCTTTCTTT.

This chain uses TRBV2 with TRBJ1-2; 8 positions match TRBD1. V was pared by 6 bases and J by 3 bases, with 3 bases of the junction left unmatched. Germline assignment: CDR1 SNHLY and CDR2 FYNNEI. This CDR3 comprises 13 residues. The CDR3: CASRVQGDYGYTF. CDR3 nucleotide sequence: TGTGCCAGCAGGGTACAGGGGGACTATGGCTACACCTTC.

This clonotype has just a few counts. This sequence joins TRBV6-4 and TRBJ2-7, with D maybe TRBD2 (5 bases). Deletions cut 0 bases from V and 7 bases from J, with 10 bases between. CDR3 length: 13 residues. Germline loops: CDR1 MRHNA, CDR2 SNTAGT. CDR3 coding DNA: TGTGCCAGCAGTGACTCGGCTAGCCATGAGCAGTACTTC. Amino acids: CASSDSASHEQYF.

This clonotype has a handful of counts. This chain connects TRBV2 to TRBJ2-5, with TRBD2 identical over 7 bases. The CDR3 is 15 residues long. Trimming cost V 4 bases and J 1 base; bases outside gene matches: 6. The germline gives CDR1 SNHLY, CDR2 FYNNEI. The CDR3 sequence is CASSVISGFQETQYF. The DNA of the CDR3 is TGTGCCAGCAGTGTTATTAGCGGGTTCCAAGAGACCCAGTACTTC.

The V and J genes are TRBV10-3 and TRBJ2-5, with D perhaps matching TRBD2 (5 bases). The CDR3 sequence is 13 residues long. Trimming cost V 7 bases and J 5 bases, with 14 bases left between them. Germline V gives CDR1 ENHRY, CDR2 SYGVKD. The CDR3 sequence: CAIIFRDRETQYF. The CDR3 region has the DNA TGTGCCATCATTTTTCGGGATAGGGAGACCCAGTACTTC.

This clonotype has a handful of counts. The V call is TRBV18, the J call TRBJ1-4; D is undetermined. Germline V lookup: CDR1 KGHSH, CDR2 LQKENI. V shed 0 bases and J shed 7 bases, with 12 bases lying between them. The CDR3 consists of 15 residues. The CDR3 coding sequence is TGTGCCAGCTCACCACCGGCCATGGGCGGTGAAAAACTGTTTTTT. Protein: CASSPPAMGGEKLFF.

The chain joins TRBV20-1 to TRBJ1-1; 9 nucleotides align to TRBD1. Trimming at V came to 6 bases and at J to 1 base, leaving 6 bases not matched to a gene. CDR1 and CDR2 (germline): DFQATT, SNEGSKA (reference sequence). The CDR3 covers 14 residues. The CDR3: CSAQRGQGNTEAFF. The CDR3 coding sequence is TGCAGTGCGCAAAGGGGACAGGGGAACACTGAAGCTTTCTTT.

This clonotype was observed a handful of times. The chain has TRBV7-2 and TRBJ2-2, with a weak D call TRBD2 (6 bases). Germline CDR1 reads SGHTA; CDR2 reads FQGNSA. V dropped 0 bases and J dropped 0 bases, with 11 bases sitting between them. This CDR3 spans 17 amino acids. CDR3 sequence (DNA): TGTGCCAGCAGCTTAGCGGGGGGACCTGCGAACACCGGGGAGCTGTTTTTT. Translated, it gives CASSLAGGPANTGELFF.

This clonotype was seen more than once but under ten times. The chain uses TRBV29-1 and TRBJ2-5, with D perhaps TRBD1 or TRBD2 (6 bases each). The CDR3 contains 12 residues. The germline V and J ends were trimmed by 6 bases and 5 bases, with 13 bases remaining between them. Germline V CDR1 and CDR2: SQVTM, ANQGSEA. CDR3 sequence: CSVGGGRETQYF. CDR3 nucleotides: TGCAGCGTGGGGGGCGGAAGGGAGACCCAGTACTTC.

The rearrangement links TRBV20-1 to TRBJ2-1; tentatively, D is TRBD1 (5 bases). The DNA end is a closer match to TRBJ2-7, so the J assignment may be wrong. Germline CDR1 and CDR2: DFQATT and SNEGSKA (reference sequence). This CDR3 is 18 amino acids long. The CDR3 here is CSARGSFQRQTLGNEQYF. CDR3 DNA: TGCAGTGCTAGAGGTAGTTTCCAGCGACAGACCCTTGGCAATGAGCAGTACTTC.

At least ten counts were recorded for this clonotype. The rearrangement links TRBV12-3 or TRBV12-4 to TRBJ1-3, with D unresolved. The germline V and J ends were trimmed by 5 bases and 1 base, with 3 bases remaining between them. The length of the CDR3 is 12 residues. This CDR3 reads CASSRSGNTIYF. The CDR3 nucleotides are TGTGCCAGCAGTCGGTCTGGAAACACCATATATTTT.

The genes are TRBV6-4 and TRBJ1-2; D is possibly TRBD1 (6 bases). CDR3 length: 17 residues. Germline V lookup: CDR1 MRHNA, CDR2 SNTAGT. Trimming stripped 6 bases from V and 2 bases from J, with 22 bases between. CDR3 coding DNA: TGTGCCAGCAGCGCGAACAGGGCTATACTAATAAACTATGGCTACACCTTC. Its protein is CASSANRAILINYGYTF.

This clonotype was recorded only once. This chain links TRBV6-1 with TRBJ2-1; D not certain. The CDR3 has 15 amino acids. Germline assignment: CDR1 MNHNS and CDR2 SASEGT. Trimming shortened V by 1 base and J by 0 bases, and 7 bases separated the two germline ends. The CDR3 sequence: CASSEGMSSYNEQFF. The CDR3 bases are TGTGCCAGCAGTGAAGGGATGAGCTCCTACAATGAGCAGTTCTTC.

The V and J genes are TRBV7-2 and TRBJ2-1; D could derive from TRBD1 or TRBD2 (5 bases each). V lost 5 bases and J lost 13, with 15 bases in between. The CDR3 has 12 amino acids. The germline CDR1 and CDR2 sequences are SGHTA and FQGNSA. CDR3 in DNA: TGTGCCAGCAGCCCTCAAGGGACCGTACAGTTCTTC. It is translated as CASSPQGTVQFF. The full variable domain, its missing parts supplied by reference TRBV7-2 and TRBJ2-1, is GAGVSQSPSNKVTEKGKDVELRCDPISGHTALYWYRQSLGQGLEFLIYFQGNSAPDKSGLPSDRFSAERTGGSVSTLTIQRTQQEDSAVYLCASSPQGTVQFFGPGTRLTVL.

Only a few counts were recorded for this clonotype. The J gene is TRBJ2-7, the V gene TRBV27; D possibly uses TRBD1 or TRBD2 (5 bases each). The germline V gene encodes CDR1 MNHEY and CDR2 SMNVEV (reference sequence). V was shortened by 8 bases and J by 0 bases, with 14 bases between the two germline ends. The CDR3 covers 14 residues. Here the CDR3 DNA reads TGTGCCAGCCGAGATTCCGGGGCCTCCTACGAGCAGTACTTC. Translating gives CASRDSGASYEQYF.

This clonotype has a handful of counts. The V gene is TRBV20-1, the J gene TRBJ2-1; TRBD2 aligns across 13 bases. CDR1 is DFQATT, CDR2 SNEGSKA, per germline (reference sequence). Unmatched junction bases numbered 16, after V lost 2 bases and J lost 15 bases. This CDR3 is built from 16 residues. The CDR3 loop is CSARSLLAGGADPPFF. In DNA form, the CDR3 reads TGCAGTGCTAGATCCCTACTAGCGGGGGGGGCTGATCCCCCGTTCTTC.

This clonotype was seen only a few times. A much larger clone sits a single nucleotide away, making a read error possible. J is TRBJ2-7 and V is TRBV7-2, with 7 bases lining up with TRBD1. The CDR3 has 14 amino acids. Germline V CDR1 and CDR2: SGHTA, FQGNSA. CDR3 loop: CAGSLPGTAYEQYF. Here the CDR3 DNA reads TGTGCCGGCAGCTTACCCGGGACAGCCTACGAGCAGTACTTC. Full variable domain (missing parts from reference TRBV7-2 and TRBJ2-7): GAGVSQSPSNKVTEKGKDVELRCDPISGHTALYWYRQSLGQGLEFLIYFQGNSAPDKSGLPSDRFSAERTGGSVSTLTIQRTQQEDSAVYLCAGSLPGTAYEQYFGPGTRLTVT.

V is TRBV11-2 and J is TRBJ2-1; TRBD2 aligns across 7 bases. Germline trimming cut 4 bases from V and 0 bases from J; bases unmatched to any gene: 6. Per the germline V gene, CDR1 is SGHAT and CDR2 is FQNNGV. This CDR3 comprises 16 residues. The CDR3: CASSSAGRGSYNEQFF. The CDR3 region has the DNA TGTGCCAGCAGCTCGGCGGGGAGGGGCTCCTACAATGAGCAGTTCTTC.

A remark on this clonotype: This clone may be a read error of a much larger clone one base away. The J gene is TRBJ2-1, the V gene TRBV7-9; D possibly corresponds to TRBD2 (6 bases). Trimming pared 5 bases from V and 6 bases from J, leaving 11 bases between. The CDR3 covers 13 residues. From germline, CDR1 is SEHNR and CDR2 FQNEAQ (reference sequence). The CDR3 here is CASSTRTINEQFF. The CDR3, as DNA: TGTGCCAGCAGCACGAGGACTATCAATGAGCAGTTCTTC. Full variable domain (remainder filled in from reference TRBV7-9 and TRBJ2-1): DTGVSQNPRHKITKRGQNVTFRCDPISEHNRLYWYRQTLGQGPEFLTYFQNEAQLEKSRLLSDRFSAERPKGSFSTLEIQRTEQGDSAMYLCASSTRTINEQFFGPGTRLTVL.

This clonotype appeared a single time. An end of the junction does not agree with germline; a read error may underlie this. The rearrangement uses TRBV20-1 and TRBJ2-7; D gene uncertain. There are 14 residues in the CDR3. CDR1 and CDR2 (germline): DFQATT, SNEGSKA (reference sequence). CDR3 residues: CSARVRGSSYEQYF. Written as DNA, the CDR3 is TGCAGTGCTAGAGTCCGCGGCAGCTCCTACGAACAGTACTTC.

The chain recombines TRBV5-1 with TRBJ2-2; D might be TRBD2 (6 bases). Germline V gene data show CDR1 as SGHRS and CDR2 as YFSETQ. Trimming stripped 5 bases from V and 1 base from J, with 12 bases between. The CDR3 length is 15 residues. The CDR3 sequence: CASRFGGWNTGELFF. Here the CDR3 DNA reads TGCGCCAGCAGATTTGGGGGGTGGAACACCGGGGAGCTGTTTTTT. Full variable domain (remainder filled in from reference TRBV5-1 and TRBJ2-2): KAGVTQTPRYLIKTRGQQVTLSCSPISGHRSVSWYQQTPGQGLQFLFEYFSETQRNKGNFPGRFSGRQFSNSRSEMNVSTLELGDSALYLCASRFGGWNTGELFFGEGSRLTVL.